This TCR beta chain was identified in a study of response to subunit inactivated influenza vaccine. TCRdb called the RT-PCR reads again in MiXCR, with one record for every CDR3 protein. This sample has over 450,000 distinct CDR3 sequences, with 10% to 15% found just once. The CDR3 extends over 15 amino acids. Here the sequenced sample was PBMCs from blood, taken 45 days after vaccination. The TCR comes from a man aged 50 to 60 who received an inactivated influenza vaccine. The rearrangement links TRBV21-1 to TRBJ1-2; the table's D gene call, TRBD1, was not cross checked with the DNA. TRBV21-1 constitutes a pseudogene. The DNA of the CDR3 is TGTGCCAGCAGCAAAGACTCCACAGGGGACATCGGCTACACCTTC. Translated: CASSKDSTGDIGYTF.